The clone carrying this T cell receptor (beta chain) was found a few times. Its antigen is currently unknown. The junction had 7 bases not matched to a gene; V was cut back by 0 bases and J by 8 bases. The CDR3 spans 15 residues. Germline CDR1 and CDR2: SGHRS and YFSETQ. One entry per CDR3 protein, called by TCRdb with MiXCR from the RT-PCR reads. The profile shows hundreds of thousands of distinct CDR3 sequences, 15% to 17% of them singletons. These data originate in a study of response to subunit inactivated influenza vaccine. Findings and limits, study-wide: It was the authors' suggestion that each seasonal influenza vaccination recruits few new T cells.

This sample comprised PBMCs from blood, obtained 11 to 12 days after vaccination. The chain employs TRBV5-1 and TRBJ1-2, with TRBD1 identical over 10 bases. The TCR comes from a man aged 50 or older who received an inactivated influenza vaccine. CDR3 in amino acids: CASSLGQGALFGYTF. CDR3 DNA: TGCGCCAGCAGCTTGGGACAGGGGGCACTTTTCGGCTACACCTTC.